The present T cell receptor beta chain was sequenced within a study of T cells after yellow fever vaccination. Trimming removed 3 bases at V and 5 bases at J, with 11 bases between. The CDR3 runs 15 residues. Per germline, CDR1 SGHVS and CDR2 FNYEAQ. From the 5' RACE reads, TCRdb called clonotypes with MiXCR, one entry per CDR3 protein. Of 400,000 or so distinct CDR3 sequences listed, around 10% are singletons. The TCR comes from a man aged 18-30 years who received the YFV17D yellow fever vaccine. The source material was PBMCs, sampled on the day of the first yellow fever vaccination. The chain carries TRBV7-6 and TRBJ1-6; possible D gene TRBD1, 5 bases. The CDR3 DNA reads TGTGCCAGCAGCTTGAGACAGCCCGATAATTCACCCCTCCACTTT. This gives the protein CASSLRQPDNSPLHF.